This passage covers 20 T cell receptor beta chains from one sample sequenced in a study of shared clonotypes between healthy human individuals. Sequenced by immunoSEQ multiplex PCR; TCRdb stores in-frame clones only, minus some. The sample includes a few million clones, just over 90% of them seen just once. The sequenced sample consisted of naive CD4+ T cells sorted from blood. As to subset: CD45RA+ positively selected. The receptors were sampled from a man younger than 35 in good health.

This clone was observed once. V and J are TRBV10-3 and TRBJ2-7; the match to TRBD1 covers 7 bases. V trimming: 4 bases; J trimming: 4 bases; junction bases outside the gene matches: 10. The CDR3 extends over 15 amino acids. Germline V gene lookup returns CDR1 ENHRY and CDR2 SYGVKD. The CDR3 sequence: CAISVNRDRGYEQYF. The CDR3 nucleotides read TGTGCCATCAGTGTTAACCGGGACAGAGGGTACGAGCAGTACTTC.

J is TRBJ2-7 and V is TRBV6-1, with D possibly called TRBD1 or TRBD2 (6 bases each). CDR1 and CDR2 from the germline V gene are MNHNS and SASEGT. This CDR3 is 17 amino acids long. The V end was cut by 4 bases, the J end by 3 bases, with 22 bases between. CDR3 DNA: TGTGCCAGCAGTGTACCGGGGGCTAGACCAAATTTCTACGAGCAGTACTTC. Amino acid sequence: CASSVPGARPNFYEQYF.

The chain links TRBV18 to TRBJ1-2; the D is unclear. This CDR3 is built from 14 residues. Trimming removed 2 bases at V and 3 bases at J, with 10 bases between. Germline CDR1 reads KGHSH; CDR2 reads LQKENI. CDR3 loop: CASSPGRPDYGYTF. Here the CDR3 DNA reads TGTGCCAGCTCACCAGGGAGGCCCGACTATGGCTACACCTTC.

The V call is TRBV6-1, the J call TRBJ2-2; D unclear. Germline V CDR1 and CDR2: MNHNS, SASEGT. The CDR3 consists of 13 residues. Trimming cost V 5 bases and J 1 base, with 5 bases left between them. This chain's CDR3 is CASSIQNTGELFF. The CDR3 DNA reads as TGTGCCAGCAGTATACAGAACACCGGGGAGCTGTTTTTT.

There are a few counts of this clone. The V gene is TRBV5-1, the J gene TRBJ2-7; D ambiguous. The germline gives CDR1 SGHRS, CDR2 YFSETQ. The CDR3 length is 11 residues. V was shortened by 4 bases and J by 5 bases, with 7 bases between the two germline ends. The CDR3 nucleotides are TGCGCCAGCAGCGTTCGCGACGAGCAGTACTTC. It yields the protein CASSVRDEQYF.

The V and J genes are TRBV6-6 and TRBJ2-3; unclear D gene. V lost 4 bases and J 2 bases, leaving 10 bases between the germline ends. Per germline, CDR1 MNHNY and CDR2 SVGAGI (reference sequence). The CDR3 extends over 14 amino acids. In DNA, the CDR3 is TGTGCCAGCAGTTCCGGACGGAACACAGATACGCAGTATTTT. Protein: CASSSGRNTDTQYF.

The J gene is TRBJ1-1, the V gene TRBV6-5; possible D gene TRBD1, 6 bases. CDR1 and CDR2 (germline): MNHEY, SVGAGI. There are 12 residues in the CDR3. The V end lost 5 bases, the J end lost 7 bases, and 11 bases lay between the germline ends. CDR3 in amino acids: CASSRDRFEAFF. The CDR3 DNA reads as TGTGCCAGCAGTCGTGACAGGTTTGAAGCTTTCTTT.

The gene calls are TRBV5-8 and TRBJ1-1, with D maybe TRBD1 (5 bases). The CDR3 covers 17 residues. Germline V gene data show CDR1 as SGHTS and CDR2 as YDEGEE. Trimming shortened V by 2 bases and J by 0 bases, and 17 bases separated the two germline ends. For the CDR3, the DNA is TGTGCCAGCAGCTTTGGGCCAGGGAAACTCATGAACACTGAAGCTTTCTTT. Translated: CASSFGPGKLMNTEAFF.

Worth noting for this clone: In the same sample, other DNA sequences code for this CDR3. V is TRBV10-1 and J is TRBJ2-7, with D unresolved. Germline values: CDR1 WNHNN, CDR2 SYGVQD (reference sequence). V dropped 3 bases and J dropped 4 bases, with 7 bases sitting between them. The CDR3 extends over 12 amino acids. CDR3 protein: CASSEGEYEQYF. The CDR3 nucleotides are TGCGCCAGCAGTGAAGGCGAGTACGAGCAGTACTTC.

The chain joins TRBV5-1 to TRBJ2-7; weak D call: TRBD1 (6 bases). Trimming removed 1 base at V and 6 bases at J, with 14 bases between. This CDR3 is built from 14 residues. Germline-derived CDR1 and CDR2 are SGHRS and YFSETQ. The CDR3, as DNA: TGCGCCAGCAGCTTGCCGACAGGATTCGGCGAGCAGTACTTC. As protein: CASSLPTGFGEQYF.

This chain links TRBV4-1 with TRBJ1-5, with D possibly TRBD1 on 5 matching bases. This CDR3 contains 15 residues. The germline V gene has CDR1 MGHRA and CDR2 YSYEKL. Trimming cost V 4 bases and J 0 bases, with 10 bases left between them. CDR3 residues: CASSLYRNSNQPQHF. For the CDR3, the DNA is TGCGCCAGCAGCCTTTACAGGAATAGCAATCAGCCCCAGCATTTT.

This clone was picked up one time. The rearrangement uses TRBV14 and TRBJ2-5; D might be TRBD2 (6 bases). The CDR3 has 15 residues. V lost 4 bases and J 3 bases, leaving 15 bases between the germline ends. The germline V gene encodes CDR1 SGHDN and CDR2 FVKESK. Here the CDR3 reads CASSRGIHSEETQYF. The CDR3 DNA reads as TGTGCCAGCAGCCGCGGGATCCATAGTGAAGAGACCCAGTACTTC.

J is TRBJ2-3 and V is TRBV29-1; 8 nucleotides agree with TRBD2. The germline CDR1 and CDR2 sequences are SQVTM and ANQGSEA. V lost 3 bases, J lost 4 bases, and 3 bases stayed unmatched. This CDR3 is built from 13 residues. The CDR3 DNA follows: TGCAGCGTTGAGACTAGCGCAGCAGATACGCAGTATTTT. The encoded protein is CSVETSAADTQYF.

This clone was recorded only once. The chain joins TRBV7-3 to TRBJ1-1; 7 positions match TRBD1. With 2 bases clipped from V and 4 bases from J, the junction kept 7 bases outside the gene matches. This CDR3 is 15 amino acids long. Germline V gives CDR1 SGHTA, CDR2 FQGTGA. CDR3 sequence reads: CASSLDLTGSTEAFF. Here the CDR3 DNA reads TGTGCCAGCAGCTTAGATCTGACAGGGAGCACTGAAGCTTTCTTT.

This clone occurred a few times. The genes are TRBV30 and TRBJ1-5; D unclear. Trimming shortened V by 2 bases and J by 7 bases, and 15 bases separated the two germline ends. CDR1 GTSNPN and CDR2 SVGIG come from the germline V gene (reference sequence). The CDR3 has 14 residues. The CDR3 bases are TGTGCCTGGAGTAGGTCACAGTTGGTGCAGCCCCAGCATTTT. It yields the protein CAWSRSQLVQPQHF.

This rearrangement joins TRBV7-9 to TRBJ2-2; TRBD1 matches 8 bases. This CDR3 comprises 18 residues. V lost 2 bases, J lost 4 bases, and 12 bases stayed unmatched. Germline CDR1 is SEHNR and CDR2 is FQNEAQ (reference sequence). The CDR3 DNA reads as TGTGCCAGCAGCTTAAATATGCCGCGGCAGGGGGCCACCGGGGAGCTGTTTTTT. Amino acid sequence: CASSLNMPRQGATGELFF.

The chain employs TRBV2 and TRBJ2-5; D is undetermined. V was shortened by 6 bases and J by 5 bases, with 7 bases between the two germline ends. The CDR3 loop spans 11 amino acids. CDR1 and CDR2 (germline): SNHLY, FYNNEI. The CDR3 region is CASRTTETQYF. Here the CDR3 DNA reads TGTGCCAGCAGAACCACGGAGACCCAGTACTTC.

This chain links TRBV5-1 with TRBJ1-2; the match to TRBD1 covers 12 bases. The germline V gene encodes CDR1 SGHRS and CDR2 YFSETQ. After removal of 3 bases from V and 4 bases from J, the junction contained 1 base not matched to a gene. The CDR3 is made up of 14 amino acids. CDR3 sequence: CASSWGQGAYGYTF. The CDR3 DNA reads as TGCGCCAGCAGCTGGGGACAGGGGGCCTATGGCTACACCTTC.

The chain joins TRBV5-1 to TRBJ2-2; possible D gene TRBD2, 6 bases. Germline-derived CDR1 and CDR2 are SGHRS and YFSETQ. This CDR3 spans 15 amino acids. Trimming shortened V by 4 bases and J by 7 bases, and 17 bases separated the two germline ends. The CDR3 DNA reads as TGCGCCAGCAGCCCGGAGGGCGGAGTGGGCGGGGAGCTGTTTTTT. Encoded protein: CASSPEGGVGGELFF.

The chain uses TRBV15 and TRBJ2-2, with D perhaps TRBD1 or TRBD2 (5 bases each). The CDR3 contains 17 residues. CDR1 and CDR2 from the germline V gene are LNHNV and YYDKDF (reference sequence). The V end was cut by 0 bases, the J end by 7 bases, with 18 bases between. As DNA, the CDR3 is TGTGCCACCAGCAGAGATCAAAGGTCCGGGGCGGGCGGGGAGCTGTTTTTT. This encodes CATSRDQRSGAGGELFF.